This T cell receptor (beta chain) appears in the sequencing data of a study of CD8+ T cells in alopecia areata. Germline V CDR1 and CDR2: MDHEN, SYDVKM. This CDR3 spans 14 amino acids. V lost 2 bases to trimming and J lost 5 bases, with 12 bases between them. The authors extracted RNA and reverse transcribed it into cDNA as the sequencing template. Assay used: immunoSEQ multiplex PCR; TCRdb lists only in-frame clones, some missing. The sample records 120,000 or so clones, roughly 50% being singletons. This receptor was obtained from a human donor with alopecia areata. The rearrangement uses TRBV28 and TRBJ1-1; D gene ambiguous. Sequencing was done on a sample of NKG2D-low CD8+ T cells sorted from blood. The CDR3 region has the DNA TGTGCCAGCAGTTTAACGTCGGGAGGGACTGAAGCTTTCTTT. Translating gives CASSLTSGGTEAFF.